This T cell receptor beta chain derives from a study of spatial heterogeneity in lung cancer. Study-level results: Nonsynonymous mutation counts, ubiquitous and regional, were tracked by the respective counts of ubiquitous and regional expanded TCRs. Tumor mutation counts were tracked by expanded intratumoral alpha and beta TCR counts.

This clonotype was seen repeatedly, ten times or more. What it recognizes is unknown. This sample's time point: sample taken at primary tumor resection. TCRdb redid the calling of the 5' RACE reads with MiXCR, one entry per CDR3 protein. The table includes 25,000 to 30,000 distinct CDR3 sequences, about 6.6% detected once. The clonotype was recovered from a male donor with early-stage non-small cell lung cancer. Sequenced material: lung tumor tissue, taken at surgery.

CDR3 protein: CASTQKSQETQYF. CDR3 sequence (DNA): TGTGCCAGCACCCAGAAGAGCCAAGAGACCCAGTACTTC. V gene TRBV7-2 combines with J gene TRBJ2-5; D is unresolved. Trimming stripped 7 bases from V and 1 base from J, with 10 bases between. Germline V gene data show CDR1 as SGHTA and CDR2 as FQGNSA. The CDR3 sequence is 13 residues long.